The present T cell receptor beta chain was sequenced within a study of CD8+CD57+ T cells in acquired aplastic anemia. For the study at large: Across the sorted CD4+ and CD8+ cells, DNA amounts averaged about 3.1 ug.

CDR1 is SEHNR and CDR2 is FQNEAQ in the germline V gene (reference sequence). V trimming: 0 bases; J trimming: 6 bases; junction bases outside the gene matches: 8. The CDR3 sequence is 16 residues long. TCR beta VDJ and CDR3 profiling used genomic DNA as template. TCRdb independently ran MiXCR on the reads; one entry per CDR3 protein. The table lists 200,000 or so distinct CDR3 sequences, around 65% of them singletons, with under 60% in the top ten. The sequence came from a human donor with severe aplastic anemia or a healthy control (not recorded which). The sequenced material came from sorted CD4+, CD8+, or CD8+CD57+ T cells (not recorded which) from PBMCs. The gene calls are TRBV7-9 and TRBJ2-7; 10 bases match TRBD2. CDR3 DNA: TGTGCCAGCAGCTTAGCGCTTGCTAGCGGGAGTAGCGAGCAGTACTTC. Translated, it gives CASSLALASGSSEQYF.